The rows below give T cell receptor beta chains drawn from one sample of a study of early T cells in non-severe SARS-CoV-2 infection. TCRdb re-analysed the 5' RACE reads in MiXCR, keeping a single row per CDR3 protein. The sample shows just under 65,000 distinct CDR3 sequences, less than 9.5% of them seen only once. Sequences were derived from whole blood, sampled at baseline. These receptor sequences come from an adult who was a healthcare worker with PCR-confirmed SARS-CoV-2 infection or an uninfected control (not recorded which). Both conserved end residues are part of each CDR3. D genes are given only for firm matches. For some rows the clone size is stated as once, few or many, or as a class when expanded; others skip it.

V gene	clone size	J gene	D gene	CDR3 DNA	CDR3 protein
TRBV5-1	few	TRBJ1-1	-	TGCGCCAGCAGCTTGGTCCTCGGCACGTCGGACACTGAAGCTTTCTTT	CASSLVLGTSDTEAFF
TRBV7-2	few	TRBJ2-7	TRBD2	TGTGCCAGCAGCTTAGCGCTTGGCGGGAGAATCTACGAGCAGTACTTC	CASSLALGGRIYEQYF
TRBV7-9	many	TRBJ2-5	TRBD2	TGTGCCAGCAGCTTAGGACTAGCGCAAGAGACCCAGTACTTC	CASSLGLAQETQYF
TRBV11-3	once	TRBJ2-5	TRBD1	TGTGCCAGCTACTGTTTTGTCCGGGACAGCCAAGAGACCCAGTACTTC	CASYCFVRDSQETQYF
TRBV7-8	-	TRBJ1-4	-	TGTGCCAGCAGCTTAGCGGCCATTACTAATGAAAAACTGTTTTTT	CASSLAAITNEKLFF
TRBV29-1	many	TRBJ2-2	-	TGCAGCGCACGGACCCCCGGGACGGCGAACACCGGGGAGCTGTTTTTT	CSARTPGTANTGELFF
TRBV6-2/TRBV6-3	few	TRBJ1-1	-	TGTGCCAGCAGTTACTACGGGGATATGACTGAAGCTTTCTTT	CASSYYGDMTEAFF
TRBV30	-	TRBJ1-2	-	TGTGCCTGGAGCGCCCGCGGGGGGCACTATGGCTACACCTTC	CAWSARGGHYGYTF
TRBV7-9	-	TRBJ1-2	-	TGTGCCAGCACCCCCGATCGGGGCTACACCTTC	CASTPDRGYTF
TRBV7-9	-	TRBJ2-1	-	TGTGCCAGCAGCTTGAAGTCTCCCAATGAGCAGTTCTTC	CASSLKSPNEQFF
TRBV29-1	many	TRBJ2-7	TRBD2	TGCAGCGTTGTTTTACTAGCGAGTACCTACGAGCAGTACTTC	CSVVLLASTYEQYF
TRBV12-3/TRBV12-4	few	TRBJ2-5	TRBD1	TGTGCCAGCAGTCAAGGACAGGGCCGGGAGACCCAGTACTTC	CASSQGQGRETQYF
TRBV7-9	-	TRBJ2-7	TRBD1	TGTGCCAGCAGCTTAGCGGGGACAGAGGAAATCACGAGGCAGTACTTC	CASSLAGTEEITRQYF
TRBV2	many	TRBJ2-5	-	TGTGCCAGCAGTGAACTGACAAGCGACGAGACCCAGTACTTC	CASSELTSDETQYF
TRBV7-2	many	TRBJ2-1	TRBD1	TGTGCCAGCAGCTTAGTTAGGTCAGGGGGTGAGCAGTTCTTC	CASSLVRSGGEQFF
TRBV6-2/TRBV6-3	few	TRBJ2-1	TRBD2	TGTGCCAGCAGCTTTCTCGTCACTAGCGGGGATTACAATGAGCAGTTCTTC	CASSFLVTSGDYNEQFF
TRBV3-1	many	TRBJ1-2	-	TGTGCCAGCAGGGTCACAGACGGCTACACCTTC	CASRVTDGYTF
TRBV7-2	few	TRBJ1-6	-	TGTGCCAGCAGCTTGGCAGGGTTTAATTCACCCCTCCACTTT	CASSLAGFNSPLHF
TRBV9	-	TRBJ2-1	-	TGTGCCAGCAGCGTCGGCCAGTACAATGAGCAGTTCTTC	CASSVGQYNEQFF
TRBV5-4	many	TRBJ2-1	-	TGTGCCAGCAGCTTCGGGCGCTCCTACAATGAGCAGTTCTTC	CASSFGRSYNEQFF
TRBV9	many	TRBJ2-3	TRBD2	TGTGCCAGCAGCGTAGTGGCGGGAGAGGCAGATACGCAGTATTTT	CASSVVAGEADTQYF
TRBV7-9	few	TRBJ1-2	-	TGTGCCAGCAGCTCCACTTCTAACTATGGCTACACCTTC	CASSSTSNYGYTF
TRBV4-2	few	TRBJ1-1	-	TGTGCCAGCAGCCAACAGGACGGGTACACTGAAGCTTTCTTT	CASSQQDGYTEAFF
TRBV11-2	-	TRBJ2-7	-	TGTGCCAGCAGCTTAGCGGGGCGAGCTATCCGGGGCGAGCAGTACTTC	CASSLAGRAIRGEQYF
TRBV7-9	few	TRBJ2-1	-	TGTGCCAGCAGCCCATGGACGGGCCTCTCCTACAATGAGCAGTTCTTC	CASSPWTGLSYNEQFF
TRBV24-1	few	TRBJ2-3	-	TGTGCCACCAGTGATCCGGCCGACGGGAGAGATACGCAGTATTTT	CATSDPADGRDTQYF
TRBV20-1	-	TRBJ1-1	TRBD1	TGCAGTGCTTCCGGGACAGGGGGCTTTAGAGGGAAGACTGAAGCTTTCTTT	CSASGTGGFRGKTEAFF
TRBV5-5	-	TRBJ2-7	-	TGTGCCAGCAGCGGTAGCGGACTGTACGAGCAGTACTTC	CASSGSGLYEQYF
TRBV7-2	many	TRBJ2-1	-	TGTGCCAGCAGCTTATTAGCCGGCGGTTACAATGAGCAGTTCTTC	CASSLLAGGYNEQFF
TRBV18	few	TRBJ1-1	-	TGTGCCAGCTCACCACCGGATGGGACTGAAGCTTTCTTT	CASSPPDGTEAFF
TRBV11-2	many	TRBJ2-3	TRBD2	TGTGCCAGCAACTTAGGCGGGAGCGGCACAGATACGCAGTATTTT	CASNLGGSGTDTQYF
TRBV20-1	few	TRBJ2-1	-	TGCAGCCCTTTCGTTGTCGCCAACAATGAGCAGTTCTTC	CSPFVVANNEQFF
TRBV27	-	TRBJ2-5	TRBD2	TGTGCCGCCGGATCGCCCCCCGGGAGGCGCCAAGAGACCCAGTACTTC	CAAGSPPGRRQETQYF
TRBV20-1	many	TRBJ2-3	TRBD2	TGCAGTCCAGCTAGCGGAAGCACAGATACGCAGTATTTT	CSPASGSTDTQYF
TRBV27	many	TRBJ2-7	TRBD2	TGTGCCAGCAGCCGACTAGCGGGGTCCTACGAGCAGTACTTC	CASSRLAGSYEQYF
TRBV6-2/TRBV6-3	few	TRBJ2-1	TRBD2	TGTGCCAGCAGGGCGGGGACTAGCGGGTACTCCTACAATGAGCAGTTCTTC	CASRAGTSGYSYNEQFF
TRBV6-6	-	TRBJ2-7	-	TGTGCCAGCAGTTACCCCATCGAGGCCGACGAGCAGTACTTC	CASSYPIEADEQYF
TRBV4-3	many	TRBJ2-3	TRBD2	TGCGCCAGCAGCCAAGTCCTGGCTAGCGGGGATTCTAGCACAGATACGCAGTATTTT	CASSQVLASGDSSTDTQYF
TRBV5-6	few	TRBJ2-5	TRBD1	TGTGCCAGCAGCTTGCTCGGGACAGGGGGAAAGACCCAGTACTTC	CASSLLGTGGKTQYF
TRBV3-1	few	TRBJ2-1	-	TGTGCCAGCAGCCGAGGGGCCTACAATGAGCAGTTCTTC	CASSRGAYNEQFF
TRBV10-2	-	TRBJ1-5	-	TGCGCCAGTGCTATTGGTAGCAATCAGCCCCAGCATTTT	CASAIGSNQPQHF
TRBV5-4	few	TRBJ2-7	-	TGTGCCAGCAGCTTGGAACTAGCCGAGCAGTACTTC	CASSLELAEQYF
TRBV7-6	many	TRBJ2-1	-	TGTGCCAGCAGCCCGCCAGCGGGTCGAAGTTCCTACAATGAGCAGTTCTTC	CASSPPAGRSSYNEQFF
TRBV5-6	-	TRBJ2-3	TRBD1	TGTGCCAGCAGCGCCGGACAGGGGGCGACAGATACGCAGTATTTT	CASSAGQGATDTQYF
TRBV20-1	-	TRBJ2-3	-	TGCAGTGCTAGAGACAGCCGGAAGACAGATACGCAGTATTTT	CSARDSRKTDTQYF
TRBV2	many	TRBJ2-3	TRBD1	TGTGCCAGTAGAAGACAGGGGCGAACAGATACGCAGTATTTT	CASRRQGRTDTQYF
TRBV6-2/TRBV6-3	-	TRBJ2-1	-	TGTGCCAGCAGCCTTGGACGGCACTCCTACAATGAGCAGTTCTTC	CASSLGRHSYNEQFF
TRBV4-2	many	TRBJ1-4	TRBD1	TGTGCCAGCAGCCCACAAGGACAGGGGGATGAAAAACTGTTTTTT	CASSPQGQGDEKLFF
TRBV19	many	TRBJ2-2	TRBD1	TGTGCCAGTAGTATAAAAGGGACAGGGAGATCCGGGGAGCTGTTTTTT	CASSIKGTGRSGELFF
TRBV7-8	few	TRBJ2-3	TRBD2	TGTGCCAGCAGCCTCCGGGAGGGCAACACAGATACGCAGTATTTT	CASSLREGNTDTQYF
TRBV5-1	many	TRBJ2-5	-	TGCGCCAGCAGCTTGGTTGACGGGGGCCCGGAGACCCAGTACTTC	CASSLVDGGPETQYF
TRBV27	many	TRBJ1-5	-	TGTGCCAGCAGTTTATTAGCCGGTAGTCAAACTCAGCCCCAGCATTTT	CASSLLAGSQTQPQHF
TRBV12-5	-	TRBJ2-5	TRBD1	TGTGCTAGTGGCGGGCGGACAGGGGGCCGAGAGACCCAGTACTTC	CASGGRTGGRETQYF